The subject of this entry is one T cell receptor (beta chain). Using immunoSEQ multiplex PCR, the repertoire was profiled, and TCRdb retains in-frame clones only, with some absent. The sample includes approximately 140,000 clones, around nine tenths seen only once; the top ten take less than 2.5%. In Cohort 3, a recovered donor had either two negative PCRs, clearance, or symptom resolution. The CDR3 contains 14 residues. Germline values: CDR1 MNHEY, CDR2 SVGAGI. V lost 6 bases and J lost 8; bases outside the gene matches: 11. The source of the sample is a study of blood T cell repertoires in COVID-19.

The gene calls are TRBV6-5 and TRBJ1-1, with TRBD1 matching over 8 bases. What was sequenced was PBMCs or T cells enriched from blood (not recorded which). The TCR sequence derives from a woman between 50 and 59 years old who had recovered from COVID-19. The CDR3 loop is CASRSDRAFIEAFF. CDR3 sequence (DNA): TGTGCCAGCAGATCGGACAGGGCGTTTATCGAAGCTTTCTTT.